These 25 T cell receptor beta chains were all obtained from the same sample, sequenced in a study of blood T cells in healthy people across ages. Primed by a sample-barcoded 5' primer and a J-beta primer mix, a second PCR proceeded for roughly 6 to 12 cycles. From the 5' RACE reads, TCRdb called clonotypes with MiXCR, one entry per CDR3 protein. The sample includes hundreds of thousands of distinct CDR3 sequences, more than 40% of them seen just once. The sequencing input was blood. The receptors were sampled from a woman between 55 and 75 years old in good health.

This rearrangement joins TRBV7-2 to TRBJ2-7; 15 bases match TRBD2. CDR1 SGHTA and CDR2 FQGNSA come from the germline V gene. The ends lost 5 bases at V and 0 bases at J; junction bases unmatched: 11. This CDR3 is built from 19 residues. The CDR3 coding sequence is TGTGCCAGCAGCCGATCGGGACTAGCGGGAGGCCGAAGCTCCTACGAGCAGTACTTC. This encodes CASSRSGLAGGRSSYEQYF.

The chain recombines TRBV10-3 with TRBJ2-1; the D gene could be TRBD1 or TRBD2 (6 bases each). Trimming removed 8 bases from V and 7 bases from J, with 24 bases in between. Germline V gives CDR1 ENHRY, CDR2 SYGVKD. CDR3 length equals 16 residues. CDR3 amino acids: CAIRRDTLGGLNEQFF. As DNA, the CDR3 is TGTGCCATCCGTCGGGACACGCTCGGGGGACTGAATGAGCAGTTCTTC.

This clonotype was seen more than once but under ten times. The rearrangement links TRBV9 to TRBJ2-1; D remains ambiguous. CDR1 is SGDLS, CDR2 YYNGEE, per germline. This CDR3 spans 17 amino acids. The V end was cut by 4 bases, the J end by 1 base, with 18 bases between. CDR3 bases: TGTGCCAGCAGCTTCCGAAGTAGGGTTGCTTCCTACAATGAGCAGTTCTTC. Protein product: CASSFRSRVASYNEQFF.

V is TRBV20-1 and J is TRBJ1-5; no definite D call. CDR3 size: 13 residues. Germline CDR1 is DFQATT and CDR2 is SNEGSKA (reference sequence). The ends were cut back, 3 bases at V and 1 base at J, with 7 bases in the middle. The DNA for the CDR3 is TGCAGTGCTAGTGAGGACAGCAATCAGCCCCAGCATTTT. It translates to CSASEDSNQPQHF.

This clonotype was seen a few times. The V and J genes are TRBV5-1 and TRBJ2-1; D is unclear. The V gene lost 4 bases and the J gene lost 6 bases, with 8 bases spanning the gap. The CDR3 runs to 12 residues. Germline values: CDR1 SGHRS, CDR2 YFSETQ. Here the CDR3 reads CASSPESNEQFF. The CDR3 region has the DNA TGCGCCAGCAGCCCAGAGAGCAATGAGCAGTTCTTC.

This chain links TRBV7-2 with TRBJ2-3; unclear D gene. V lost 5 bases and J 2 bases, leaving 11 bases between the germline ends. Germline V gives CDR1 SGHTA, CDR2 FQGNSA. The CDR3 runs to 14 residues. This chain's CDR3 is CASSVRANTDTQYF. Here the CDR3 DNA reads TGTGCCAGCAGCGTACGGGCGAACACAGATACGCAGTATTTT.

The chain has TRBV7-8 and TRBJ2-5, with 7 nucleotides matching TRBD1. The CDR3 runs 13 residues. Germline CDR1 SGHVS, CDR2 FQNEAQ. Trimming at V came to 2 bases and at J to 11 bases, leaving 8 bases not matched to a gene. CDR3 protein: CASSLRAGGEQYF. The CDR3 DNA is TGTGCCAGCAGCTTAAGGGCAGGGGGTGAGCAGTACTTC.

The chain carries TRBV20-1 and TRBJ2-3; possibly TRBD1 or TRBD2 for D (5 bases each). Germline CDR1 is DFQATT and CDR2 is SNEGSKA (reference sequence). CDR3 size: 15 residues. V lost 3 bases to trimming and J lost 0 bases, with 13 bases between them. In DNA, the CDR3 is TGCAGTGCTAGGGGGACCCGACCTAGCACAGATACGCAGTATTTT. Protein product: CSARGTRPSTDTQYF.

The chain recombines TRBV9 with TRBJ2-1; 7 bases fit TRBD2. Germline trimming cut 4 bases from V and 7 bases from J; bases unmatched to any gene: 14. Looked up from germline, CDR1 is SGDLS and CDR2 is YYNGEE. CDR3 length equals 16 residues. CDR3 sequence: CASSSRTRMFGNEQFF. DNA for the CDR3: TGTGCCAGCAGCTCCAGGACTAGAATGTTTGGGAATGAGCAGTTCTTC.

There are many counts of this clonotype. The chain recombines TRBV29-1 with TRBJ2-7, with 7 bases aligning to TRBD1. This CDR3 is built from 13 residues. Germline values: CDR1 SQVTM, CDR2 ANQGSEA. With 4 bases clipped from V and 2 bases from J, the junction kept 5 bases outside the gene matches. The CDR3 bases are TGCAGCGTTGCGACAGGGCTCACCTACGAGCAGTACTTC. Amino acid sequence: CSVATGLTYEQYF.

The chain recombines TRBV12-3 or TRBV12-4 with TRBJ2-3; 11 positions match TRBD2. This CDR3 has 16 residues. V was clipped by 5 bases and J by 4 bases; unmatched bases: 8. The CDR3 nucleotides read TGTGCCAGCAGTCGTCGACTAGCGGGGACAGCAGATACGCAGTATTTT. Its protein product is CASSRRLAGTADTQYF.

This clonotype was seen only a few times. As DNA, the CDR3 is TGTGCCAGCAGCTTAAGGCGATCCCCTAGCCATGAGCAGTTCTTC. It yields the protein CASSLRRSPSHEQFF. The chain is built from TRBV7-3 and TRBJ2-1; D may be TRBD2 (5 bases). Trimming took 1 base from V and 8 from J, leaving 15 bases between them. Germline CDR1 SGHTA, CDR2 FQGTGA. CDR3 size: 15 residues.

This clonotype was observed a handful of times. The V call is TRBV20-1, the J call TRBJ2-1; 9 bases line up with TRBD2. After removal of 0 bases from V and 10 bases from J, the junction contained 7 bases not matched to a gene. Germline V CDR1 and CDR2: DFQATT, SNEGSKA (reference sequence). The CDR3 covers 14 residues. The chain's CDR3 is CSAREAGGTREQFF. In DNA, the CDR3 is TGCAGTGCTAGAGAAGCGGGGGGAACGCGCGAGCAGTTCTTC.

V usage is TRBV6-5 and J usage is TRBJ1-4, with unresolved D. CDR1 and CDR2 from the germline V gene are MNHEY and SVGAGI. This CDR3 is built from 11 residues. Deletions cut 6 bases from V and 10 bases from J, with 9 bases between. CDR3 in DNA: TGTGCCAGCAGCAGAGGTGGAAAACTGTTTTTT. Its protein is CASSRGGKLFF.

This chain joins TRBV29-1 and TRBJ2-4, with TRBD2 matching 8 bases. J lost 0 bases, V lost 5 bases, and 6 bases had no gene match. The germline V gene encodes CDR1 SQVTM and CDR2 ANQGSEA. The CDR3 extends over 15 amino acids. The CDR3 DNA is TGCAGCGTTTATAGCGGGACTTTAGCCAAAAACATTCAGTACTTC. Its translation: CSVYSGTLAKNIQYF.

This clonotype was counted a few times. The CDR3 DNA reads TGTGCCACCAGCAGAGCTGTCACCAATGAGCAGTTCTTC. It is translated as CATSRAVTNEQFF. The rearrangement links TRBV15 to TRBJ2-1, with D unclear. This CDR3 has 13 residues. The V gene's germline CDR1 is LNHNV and CDR2 YYDKDF (reference sequence). Trimming left V 1 base short and J 6 bases short, with 7 bases between.

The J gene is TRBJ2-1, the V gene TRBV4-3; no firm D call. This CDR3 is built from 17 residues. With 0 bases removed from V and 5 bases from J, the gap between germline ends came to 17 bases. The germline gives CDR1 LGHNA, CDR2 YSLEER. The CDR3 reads CASSQDSRALLNNEQFF. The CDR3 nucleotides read TGCGCCAGCAGCCAAGATTCTCGGGCCTTACTAAACAATGAGCAGTTCTTC.

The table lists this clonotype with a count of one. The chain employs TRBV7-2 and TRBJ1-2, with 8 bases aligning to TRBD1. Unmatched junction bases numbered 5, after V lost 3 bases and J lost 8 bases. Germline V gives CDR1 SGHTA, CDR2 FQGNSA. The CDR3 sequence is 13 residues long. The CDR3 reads CASSFRTGLGYTF. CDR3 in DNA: TGTGCCAGCAGCTTCAGGACAGGGTTAGGCTACACCTTC. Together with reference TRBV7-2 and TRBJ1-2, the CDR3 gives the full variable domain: GAGVSQSPSNKVTEKGKDVELRCDPISGHTALYWYRQSLGQGLEFLIYFQGNSAPDKSGLPSDRFSAERTGGSVSTLTIQRTQQEDSAVYLCASSFRTGLGYTFGSGTRLTVV.

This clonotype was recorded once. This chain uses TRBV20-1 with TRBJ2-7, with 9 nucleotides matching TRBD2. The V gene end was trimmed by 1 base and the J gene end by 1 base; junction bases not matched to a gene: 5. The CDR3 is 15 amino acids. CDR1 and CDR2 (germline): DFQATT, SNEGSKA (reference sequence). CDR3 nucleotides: TGCAGTGCTAGAGGGGCCAGCGGGGGGTCCTACGAGCAGTACTTC. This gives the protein CSARGASGGSYEQYF.

The CDR3: CSVETSGRLYTQYF. Here the CDR3 DNA reads TGCAGCGTGGAGACTAGCGGGAGGTTATATACGCAGTATTTT. V is TRBV29-1 and J is TRBJ2-3; 13 positions match TRBD2. This CDR3 has 14 amino acids. CDR1 is SQVTM, CDR2 ANQGSEA, per germline. V shed 6 bases, J shed 7 bases, and the junction held 7 bases outside the gene matches.

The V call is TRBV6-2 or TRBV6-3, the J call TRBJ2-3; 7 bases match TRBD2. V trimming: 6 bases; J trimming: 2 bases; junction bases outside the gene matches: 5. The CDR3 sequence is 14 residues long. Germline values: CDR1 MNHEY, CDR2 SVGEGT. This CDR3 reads CASRAGLLTDTQYF. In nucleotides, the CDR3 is TGTGCCAGCAGGGCGGGACTACTCACAGATACGCAGTATTTT.

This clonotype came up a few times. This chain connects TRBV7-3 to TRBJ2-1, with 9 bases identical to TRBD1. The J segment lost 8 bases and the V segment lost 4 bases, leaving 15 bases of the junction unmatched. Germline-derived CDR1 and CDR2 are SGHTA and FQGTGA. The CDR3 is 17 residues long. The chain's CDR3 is CASSSLPGQGPVDEQFF. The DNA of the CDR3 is TGTGCCAGCAGCTCCCTCCCGGGACAGGGACCAGTGGATGAGCAGTTCTTC.

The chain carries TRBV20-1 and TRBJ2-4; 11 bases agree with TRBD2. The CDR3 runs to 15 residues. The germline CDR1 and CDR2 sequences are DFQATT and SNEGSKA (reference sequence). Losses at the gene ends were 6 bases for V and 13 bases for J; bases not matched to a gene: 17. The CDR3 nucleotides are TGCAGTGCCAATCACCCAATAGCGGGAGGGCTTGAGCAGTACTTC. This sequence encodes CSANHPIAGGLEQYF.

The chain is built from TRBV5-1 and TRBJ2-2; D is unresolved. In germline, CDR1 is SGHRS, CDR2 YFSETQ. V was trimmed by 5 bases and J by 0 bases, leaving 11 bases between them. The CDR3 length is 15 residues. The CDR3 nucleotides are TGCGCCAGCAGGGTAAACCTCGCGAACACCGGGGAGCTGTTTTTT. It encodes CASRVNLANTGELFF.

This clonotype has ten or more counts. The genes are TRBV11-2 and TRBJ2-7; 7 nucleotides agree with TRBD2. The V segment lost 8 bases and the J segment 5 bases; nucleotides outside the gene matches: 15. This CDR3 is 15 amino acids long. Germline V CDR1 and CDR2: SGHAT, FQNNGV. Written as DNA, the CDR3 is TGTGCCAGCGACCCCGGGAGGAGTTCGGGCCACGAGCAGTACTTC. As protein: CASDPGRSSGHEQYF.